This T cell receptor beta chain was found in a study of shared clonotypes between healthy human individuals. Findings and caveats of the study: Incompleteness in sorted-subset sequencing, despite large depth, was shown by rarefaction.

Details on this clone: Its antigen is as yet unknown. Other DNA sequences in the same sample also yield this CDR3.

Donation came from healthy HIV-negative adults that had no recent acute infections or vaccinations. J was trimmed by 2 bases and V by 5 bases; bases with no gene match: 6. Per the germline V gene, CDR1 is SQVTM and CDR2 is ANQGSEA. The CDR3 sequence is 13 residues long. As originally analysed: Sequence data from immunoSEQ were junction-only and lacked quality scores; consequently, filtering differed. The method was immunoSEQ multiplex PCR; TCRdb's version includes in-frame clones alone and lacks a portion of them. That table is the source of V, J and clone size, and D and trimming were worked out from the DNA. The sample holds about 2 million clones; around 95% are singletons and the top ten take roughly 0.13%.

The sequence was collected from a man aged 18 to 30 in good health. V usage is TRBV29-1 and J usage is TRBJ2-7; 7 positions match TRBD1. The material sequenced was naive CD4+ T cells sorted from blood. Subset specified: CD45RA+ positively selected. CDR3 region: CSVTGTVTYEQYF. In DNA, the CDR3 is TGCAGCGTTACCGGGACAGTCACCTACGAGCAGTACTTC.